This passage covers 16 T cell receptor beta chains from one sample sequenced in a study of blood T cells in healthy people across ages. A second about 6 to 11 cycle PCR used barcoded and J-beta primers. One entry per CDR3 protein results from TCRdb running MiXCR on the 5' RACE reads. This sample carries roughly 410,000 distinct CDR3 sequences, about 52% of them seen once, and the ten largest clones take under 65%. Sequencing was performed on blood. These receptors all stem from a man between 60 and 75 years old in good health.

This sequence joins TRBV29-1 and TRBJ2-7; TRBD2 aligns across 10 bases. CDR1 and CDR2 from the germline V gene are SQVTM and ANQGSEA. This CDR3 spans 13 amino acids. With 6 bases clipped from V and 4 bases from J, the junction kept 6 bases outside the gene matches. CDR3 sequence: CSVAAGGPYEQYF. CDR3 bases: TGCAGCGTGGCAGCGGGAGGGCCTTACGAGCAGTACTTC.

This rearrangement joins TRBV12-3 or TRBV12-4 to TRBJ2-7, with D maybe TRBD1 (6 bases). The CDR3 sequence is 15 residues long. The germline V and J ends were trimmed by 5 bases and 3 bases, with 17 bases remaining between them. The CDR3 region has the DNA TGTGCCAGCAGTCCGAGGGGGACACCCCGCTACGAGCAGTACTTC. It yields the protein CASSPRGTPRYEQYF.

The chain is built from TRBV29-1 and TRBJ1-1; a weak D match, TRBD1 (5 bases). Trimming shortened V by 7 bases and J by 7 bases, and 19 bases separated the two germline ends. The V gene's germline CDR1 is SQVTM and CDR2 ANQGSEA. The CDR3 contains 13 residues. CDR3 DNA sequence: TGCAGCGCTAGAGGGGTTGGTCATGGTGAAGCTTTCTTT. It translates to CSARGVGHGEAFF.

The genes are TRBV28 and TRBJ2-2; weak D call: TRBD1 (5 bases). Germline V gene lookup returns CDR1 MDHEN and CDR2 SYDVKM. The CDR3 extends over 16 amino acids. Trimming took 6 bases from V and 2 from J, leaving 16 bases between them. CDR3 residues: CASSPGRRRNTGELFF. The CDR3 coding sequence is TGTGCCAGCAGCCCAGGGCGGCGGAGAAACACCGGGGAGCTGTTTTTT.

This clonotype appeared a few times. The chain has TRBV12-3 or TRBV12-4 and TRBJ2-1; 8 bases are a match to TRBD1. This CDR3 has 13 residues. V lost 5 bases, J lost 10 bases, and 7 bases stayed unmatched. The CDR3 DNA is TGTGCCAGCAGTAAGCTGGACAGGGTAGAGCAGTTCTTC. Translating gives CASSKLDRVEQFF.

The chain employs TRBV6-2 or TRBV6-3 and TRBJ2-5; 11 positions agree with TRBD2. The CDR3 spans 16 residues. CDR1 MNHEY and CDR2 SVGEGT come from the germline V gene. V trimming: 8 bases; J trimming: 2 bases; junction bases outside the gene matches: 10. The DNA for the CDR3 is TGTGCCAGCCGCCGACTAGCGGGAAACACTCAAGAGACCCAGTACTTC. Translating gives CASRRLAGNTQETQYF.

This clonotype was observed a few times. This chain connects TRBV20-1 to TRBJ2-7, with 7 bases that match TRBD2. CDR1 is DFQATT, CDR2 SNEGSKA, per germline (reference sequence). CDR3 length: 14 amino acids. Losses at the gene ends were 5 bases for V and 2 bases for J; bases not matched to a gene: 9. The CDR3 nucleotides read TGCAGTGCTGGGCTAACGGGGGGTGCCTACGAGCAGTACTTC. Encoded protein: CSAGLTGGAYEQYF.

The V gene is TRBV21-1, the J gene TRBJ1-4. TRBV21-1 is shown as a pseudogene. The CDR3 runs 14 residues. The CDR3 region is CASSSLYLDEKLFF. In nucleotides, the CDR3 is TGTGCCAGCAGCTCTTTATACCTGGATGAAAAACTGTTTTTT.

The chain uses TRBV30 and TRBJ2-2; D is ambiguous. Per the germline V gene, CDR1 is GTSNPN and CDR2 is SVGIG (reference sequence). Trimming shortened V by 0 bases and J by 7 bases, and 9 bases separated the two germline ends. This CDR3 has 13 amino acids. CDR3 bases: TGTGCCTGGAGTGTCGCCTCTTTCGGGGAGCTGTTTTTT. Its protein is CAWSVASFGELFF.

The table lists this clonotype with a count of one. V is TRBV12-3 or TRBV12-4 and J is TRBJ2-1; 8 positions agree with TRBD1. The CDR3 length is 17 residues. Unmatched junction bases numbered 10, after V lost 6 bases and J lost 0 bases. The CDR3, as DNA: TGTGCCAGCAGAAGACGACAGGGGCGGAGCTCCTACAATGAGCAGTTCTTC. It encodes CASRRRQGRSSYNEQFF.

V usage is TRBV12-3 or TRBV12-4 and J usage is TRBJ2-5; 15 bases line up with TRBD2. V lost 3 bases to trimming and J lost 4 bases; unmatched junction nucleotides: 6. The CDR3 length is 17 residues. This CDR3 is CASSFRTSGRVRETQYF. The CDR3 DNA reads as TGTGCCAGCAGTTTCCGGACTAGCGGGAGGGTGAGAGAGACCCAGTACTTC.

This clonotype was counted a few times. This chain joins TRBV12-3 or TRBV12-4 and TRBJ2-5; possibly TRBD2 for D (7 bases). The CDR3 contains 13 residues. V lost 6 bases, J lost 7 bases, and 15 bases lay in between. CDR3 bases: TGTGCCAGCAGGCCGACTAGCAGGGGGACCCAGTACTTC. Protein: CASRPTSRGTQYF.

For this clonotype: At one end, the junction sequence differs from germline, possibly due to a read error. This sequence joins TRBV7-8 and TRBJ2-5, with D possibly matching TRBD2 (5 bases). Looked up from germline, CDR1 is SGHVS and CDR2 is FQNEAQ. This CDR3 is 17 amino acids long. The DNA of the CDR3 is TGTGCCCGCAGCTTAGATTACGGACTGAGGTACCAAGAGACCCAGTACTTC. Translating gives CARSLDYGLRYQETQYF. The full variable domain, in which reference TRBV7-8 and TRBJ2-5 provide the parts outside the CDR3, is GAGVSQSPRYKVAKRGQDVALRCDPISGHVSLFWYQQALGQGPEFLTYFQNEAQLDKSGLPSDRFFAERPEGSVSTLKIQRTQQEDSAVYLCARSLDYGLRYQETQYFGPGTRLLVL.

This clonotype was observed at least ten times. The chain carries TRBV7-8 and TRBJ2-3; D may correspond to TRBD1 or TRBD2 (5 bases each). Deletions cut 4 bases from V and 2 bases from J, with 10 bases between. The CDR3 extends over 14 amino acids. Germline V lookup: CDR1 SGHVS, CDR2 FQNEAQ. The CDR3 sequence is CASSSKGPTDTQYF. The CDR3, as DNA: TGTGCCAGCAGCTCTAAGGGACCCACAGATACGCAGTATTTT.

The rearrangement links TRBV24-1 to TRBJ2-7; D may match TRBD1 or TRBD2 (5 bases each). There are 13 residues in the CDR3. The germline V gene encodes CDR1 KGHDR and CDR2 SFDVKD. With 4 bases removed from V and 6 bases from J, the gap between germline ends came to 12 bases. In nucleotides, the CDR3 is TGTGCCACCAGTGACGACCCAGGGAGCGAGCAGTACTTC. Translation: CATSDDPGSEQYF.

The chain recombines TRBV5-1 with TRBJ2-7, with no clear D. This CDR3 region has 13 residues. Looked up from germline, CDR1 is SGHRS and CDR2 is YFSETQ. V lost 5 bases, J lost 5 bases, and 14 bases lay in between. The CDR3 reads CASRPSSSNEQYF. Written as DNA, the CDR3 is TGCGCCAGCAGACCGTCTAGTTCTAACGAGCAGTACTTC.